These 17 T cell receptor beta chains originate from one sample sequenced in a study of naive and memory T cell subsets. An equimolar mix of two oligonucleotides served as the beta constant-region primer for TRBC1 and TRBC2. One entry per CDR3 protein results from TCRdb running MiXCR on the UMI-ligation and nested PCR reads. The sample has about 80,000 distinct CDR3 sequences, around 13% seen once; the top ten hold approximately 0.93%. Sequencing used central memory CD4+ T cells from blood. These receptors all come from a human donor in good health.

V usage is TRBV12-3 or TRBV12-4 and J usage is TRBJ2-2; possible D gene TRBD2, 5 bases. V was cut by 2 bases and J by 5 bases, with 12 bases left in between. This CDR3 region has 15 residues. The CDR3 bases are TGTGCCAGCAGTTTAATAACGGGAAAAACCGGGGAGCTGTTTTTT. Translating it yields CASSLITGKTGELFF.

This chain connects TRBV9 to TRBJ2-2; D may be TRBD1 (5 bases). The V and J ends lost 0 bases and 1 base respectively, with 10 bases between them. Germline V lookup: CDR1 SGDLS, CDR2 YYNGEE. The CDR3 totals 16 residues. The CDR3 spells CASSVAGRENTGELFF. The CDR3 DNA reads as TGTGCCAGCAGCGTAGCGGGCAGGGAGAACACCGGGGAGCTGTTTTTT.

This clonotype was found many times. This sequence joins TRBV10-3 and TRBJ2-7; D is tentatively TRBD1 or TRBD2 (5 bases each). Looked up from germline, CDR1 is ENHRY and CDR2 is SYGVKD. Deletions cut 6 bases from V and 6 bases from J, with 15 bases between. This CDR3 spans 13 amino acids. CDR3 loop: CAISIGTAAEQYF. The CDR3 DNA sequence: TGTGCCATCAGCATCGGGACCGCCGCCGAGCAGTACTTC.

The chain employs TRBV7-2 and TRBJ2-7; no firm D call. Germline V lookup: CDR1 SGHTA, CDR2 FQGNSA. Trimming removed 5 bases at V and 2 bases at J, with 13 bases between. The CDR3 has 14 amino acids. CDR3 amino acids: CASSPNPLTYEQYF. Here the CDR3 DNA reads TGTGCCAGCAGCCCCAACCCGCTAACCTACGAGCAGTACTTC.

There are many counts of this clonotype. V gene TRBV7-2 combines with J gene TRBJ2-7; D is undetermined. V shed 5 bases and J shed 7 bases, with 12 bases lying between them. Per germline, CDR1 SGHTA and CDR2 FQGNSA. This CDR3 spans 12 amino acids. The CDR3, as DNA: TGTGCCAGCAGCCGCTCTATGGGAGAGCAGTACTTC. This encodes CASSRSMGEQYF.

This clonotype was seen many times. The J gene is TRBJ1-6, the V gene TRBV5-1, with 8 bases lining up with TRBD1. Germline V CDR1 and CDR2: SGHRS, YFSETQ. This CDR3 region has 14 residues. Trimming at V came to 4 bases and at J to 9 bases, leaving 6 bases not matched to a gene. The CDR3 nucleotides are TGCGCCAGCAGCCCGGACAGGGAGCGTTCACCCCTCCACTTT. Protein sequence: CASSPDRERSPLHF.

This clonotype was seen many times. The chain couples TRBV3-1 to TRBJ2-3; TRBD2 matches at 7 bases. The germline gives CDR1 LGHDT, CDR2 YNNKEL (reference sequence). CDR3 size: 15 residues. After removal of 5 bases from V and 0 bases from J, the junction contained 5 bases not matched to a gene. DNA for the CDR3: TGTGCCAGCAGCTTACGACTAGCTAGCACAGATACGCAGTATTTT. This codes for CASSLRLASTDTQYF.

CDR3 in amino acids: CASSPQVTGNTIYF. In DNA form, the CDR3 reads TGTGCCAGCAGCCCCCAGGTTACTGGAAACACCATATATTTT. This chain connects TRBV9 to TRBJ1-3; unclear D gene. The germline V and J ends were trimmed by 4 bases and 2 bases, with 10 bases remaining between them. Germline V gene sequence: CDR1 SGDLS, CDR2 YYNGEE. The CDR3 has 14 amino acids. Full variable domain (rest looked up from reference TRBV9 and TRBJ1-3): DSGVTQTPKHLITATGQRVTLRCSPRSGDLSVYWYQQSLDQGLQFLIQYYNGEERAKGNILERFSAQQFPDLHSELNLSSLELGDSALYFCASSPQVTGNTIYFGEGSWLTVV.

This chain links TRBV3-1 with TRBJ1-6; D call uncertain. The germline V gene encodes CDR1 LGHDT and CDR2 YNNKEL (reference sequence). The ends were cut back, 1 base at V and 2 bases at J, with 6 bases in the middle. CDR3 length equals 15 residues. The CDR3 coding sequence is TGTGCCAGCAGCCAAGGACGGACCTATAATTCACCCCTCCACTTT. Its translation is CASSQGRTYNSPLHF.

This clonotype was observed at least ten times. This rearrangement joins TRBV29-1 to TRBJ2-1, with a weak D call TRBD1 (6 bases). CDR1 SQVTM and CDR2 ANQGSEA come from the germline V gene. V was cut by 8 bases and J by 7 bases, with 12 bases left in between. The CDR3 has 11 residues. This chain's CDR3 is CSFSRGNEQFF. For the CDR3, the DNA is TGCAGCTTTAGTAGGGGGAATGAGCAGTTCTTC.

This chain links TRBV29-1 with TRBJ2-5; possibly TRBD2 for D (6 bases). CDR1 is SQVTM and CDR2 is ANQGSEA in the germline V gene. V was cut by 8 bases and J by 3 bases, with 16 bases left in between. The CDR3 runs 13 residues. The CDR3 bases are TGCAGCATGGCAGGCGGACTAAAAGAGACCCAGTACTTC. Its protein is CSMAGGLKETQYF.

This clonotype was detected many times. CDR3 sequence: CASSNSGGGNIQYF. The CDR3 DNA reads as TGTGCCAGCAGCAATAGCGGGGGGGGAAACATTCAGTACTTC. This rearrangement joins TRBV7-2 to TRBJ2-4, with TRBD2 matching over 11 bases. This CDR3 region has 14 residues. The germline gives CDR1 SGHTA, CDR2 FQGNSA. Germline trimming cut 5 bases from V and 6 bases from J; bases unmatched to any gene: 3.

This clonotype was observed a few times. The chain joins TRBV12-3 or TRBV12-4 to TRBJ2-3; the D is unclear. Trimming removed 0 bases from V and 1 base from J, with 2 bases in between. The CDR3 consists of 13 residues. This chain's CDR3 is CASSLARTDTQYF. The CDR3, as DNA: TGTGCCAGCAGTTTAGCCCGCACAGATACGCAGTATTTT.

This clonotype was seen a handful of times. V is TRBV3-1 and J is TRBJ1-5; D may be TRBD1 (5 bases). This CDR3 comprises 14 residues. In germline, CDR1 is LGHDT, CDR2 YNNKEL (reference sequence). Trimming shortened V by 3 bases and J by 4 bases, and 10 bases separated the two germline ends. The CDR3, as DNA: TGTGCCAGCAGCCAGGGACCGAAAAATCAGCCCCAGCATTTT. Translation: CASSQGPKNQPQHF. The complete variable domain, with remaining parts taken from reference TRBV3-1 and TRBJ1-5, reads DTAVSQTPKYLVTQMGNDKSIKCEQNLGHDTMYWYKQDSKKFLKIMFSYNNKELIINETVPNRFSPKSPDKAHLNLHINSLELGDSAVYFCASSQGPKNQPQHFGDGTRLSIL.

The chain recombines TRBV19 with TRBJ2-2; D tentatively reads TRBD1 or TRBD2 (5 bases each). This CDR3 is 14 amino acids long. The ends were cut back, 3 bases at V and 6 bases at J, with 11 bases in the middle. Germline V gene sequence: CDR1 LNHDA, CDR2 SQIVND (reference sequence). The CDR3 coding sequence is TGTGCCAGTAGTATTGGGGGTTTGTCCGGGGAGCTGTTTTTT. This codes for CASSIGGLSGELFF.

In DNA form, the CDR3 reads TGTGCCACCAGTGAGAGCTCAGGGTTCACCGGGGAGCTGTTTTTT. Its protein is CATSESSGFTGELFF. The gene calls are TRBV24-1 and TRBJ2-2, with D possibly matching TRBD1 (5 bases). The germline CDR1 and CDR2 sequences are KGHDR and SFDVKD. The CDR3 spans 15 residues. Trimming removed 4 bases at V and 4 bases at J, with 12 bases between.

This sequence joins TRBV18 and TRBJ2-2, with 9 bases aligning to TRBD2. CDR3 length: 18 residues. Germline assignment: CDR1 KGHSH and CDR2 LQKENI. Trimming removed 0 bases from V and 5 bases from J; junction bases left unmatched: 10. CDR3 amino acids: CASSPPRRLAEGTGELFF. Here the CDR3 DNA reads TGTGCCAGCTCACCACCGAGGAGACTAGCGGAGGGAACCGGGGAGCTGTTTTTT.